The 10 T cell receptor beta chains below come from one sample, sequenced in a study of T cell responses to AZD1222 COVID-19 vaccine. Data came from immunoSEQ multiplex PCR; TCRdb stores just in-frame clones and leaves some out. The sample lists about 130,000 clones, 70% to 90% seen once, with roughly 1.6% in the top ten. The material was peripheral blood, obtained on day 0 of AZD1222 vaccination. The source of these receptors is an adult in good health.

V and J are TRBV7-9 and TRBJ1-4; possible D gene TRBD1, 5 bases. The V end lost 1 base, the J end lost 7 bases, and 10 bases lay between the germline ends. CDR3 length equals 14 residues. The V gene's germline CDR1 is SEHNR and CDR2 FQNEAQ (reference sequence). In DNA form, the CDR3 reads TGTGCCAGCAGCTTAGGACAGAAGGGTGAAAAACTGTTTTTT. This encodes CASSLGQKGEKLFF.

This clone was seen just once. The chain has TRBV10-1 and TRBJ1-5; maybe TRBD1 (6 bases). With 0 bases removed from V and 6 bases from J, the gap between germline ends came to 15 bases. Germline CDR1 is WNHNN and CDR2 is SYGVQD (reference sequence). The CDR3 consists of 16 residues. The CDR3 DNA follows: TGCGCCAGCAGTGAGTCTTCTGGCAGGGGAGGTCAGCCCCAGCATTTT. Its translation is CASSESSGRGGQPQHF.

V and J are TRBV5-1 and TRBJ2-7; TRBD1 matches at 7 bases. V lost 4 bases and J lost 4; bases outside the gene matches: 5. Germline CDR1 and CDR2: SGHRS and YFSETQ. The CDR3 loop spans 13 amino acids. CDR3 residues: CASSGRDSYEQYF. The CDR3 region has the DNA TGCGCCAGCAGCGGCCGGGACAGTTACGAGCAGTACTTC.

The chain has TRBV4-2 and TRBJ2-7; no reliable D call. The CDR3 is 14 amino acids. CDR1 is LGHNA, CDR2 YNFKEQ, per germline. V lost 0 bases to trimming and J lost 3 bases, with 9 bases between them. The chain's CDR3 is CASSQELLRYEQYF. In DNA, the CDR3 is TGTGCCAGCAGCCAAGAACTTCTCCGCTACGAGCAGTACTTC.

V and J are TRBV24-1 and TRBJ2-3, with D perhaps matching TRBD2 (5 bases). Germline CDR1 and CDR2: KGHDR and SFDVKD. CDR3 length equals 16 residues. V was cut by 0 bases and J by 1 base, with 10 bases left in between. The CDR3 protein is CATSDLQFGGTDTQYF. CDR3 bases: TGTGCCACCAGTGATTTGCAGTTCGGGGGCACAGATACGCAGTATTTT.

The V call is TRBV28, the J call TRBJ1-1, with 9 nucleotides matching TRBD1. Germline CDR1 is MDHEN and CDR2 is SYDVKM. The CDR3 runs 17 residues. V shed 4 bases, J shed 1 base, and the junction held 10 bases outside the gene matches. CDR3 amino acids: CASSSTGTGNGNTEAFF. The CDR3, as DNA: TGTGCCAGCAGTTCAACCGGGACAGGGAACGGGAACACTGAAGCTTTCTTT.

This chain links TRBV7-9 with TRBJ1-6, with D possibly TRBD1 on 5 matching bases. The CDR3 covers 13 residues. Looked up from germline, CDR1 is SEHNR and CDR2 is FQNEAQ (reference sequence). V dropped 2 bases and J dropped 10 bases, with 9 bases sitting between them. CDR3 nucleotide sequence: TGTGCCAGCAGCTTACTGGGGCAGTCACCCCTCCACTTT. It codes for CASSLLGQSPLHF.

The chain couples TRBV25-1 to TRBJ2-6; D may be TRBD1 or TRBD2 (5 bases each). The CDR3 loop spans 16 amino acids. CDR1 is MGHDK and CDR2 is SYGVNS in the germline V gene. V lost 2 bases and J lost 4, with 12 bases in between. The CDR3 is CASSEIGTRGANVLTF. The CDR3 bases are TGTGCCAGCAGTGAAATCGGGACGAGAGGGGCCAACGTCCTGACTTTC.

The chain combines TRBV7-9 with TRBJ2-7; D may be TRBD1 (6 bases). This CDR3 is built from 15 residues. The V gene lost 6 bases and the J gene lost 5 bases, with 20 bases spanning the gap. CDR1 and CDR2 from the germline V gene are SEHNR and FQNEAQ (reference sequence). CDR3 in amino acids: CASSFRTGMSDEQYF. The CDR3, as DNA: TGTGCCAGCAGTTTCAGAACAGGGATGTCGGACGAGCAGTACTTC. Full variable domain (rest looked up from reference TRBV7-9 and TRBJ2-7): DTGVSQNPRHKITKRGQNVTFRCDPISEHNRLYWYRQTLGQGPEFLTYFQNEAQLEKSRLLSDRFSAERPKGSFSTLEIQRTEQGDSAMYLCASSFRTGMSDEQYFGPGTRLTVT.

The chain uses TRBV5-4 and TRBJ2-3; no reliable D call. Between the trimmed V and J ends, which lost 0 bases and 1 base, there was a span of 12 bases. This CDR3 comprises 16 residues. Germline V gene lookup returns CDR1 SGHNT and CDR2 YYREEE (reference sequence). DNA for the CDR3: TGTGCCAGCAGCTTGGGCAGTTCTTCCCGCACAGATACGCAGTATTTT. Residues: CASSLGSSSRTDTQYF.